This T cell receptor (beta chain) emerged from a study of blood T cell repertoires in COVID-19. About the study: Acute-phase and convalescent COVID-19 samples originated in the United States, Italy and Spain. Sample material is recorded as cDNA or gDNA derived from T cells, B-cell-depleted T cells, or PBMCs.

This clone appeared once. The germline CDR1 and CDR2 sequences are SGHNT and YYREEE (reference sequence). The CDR3 is made up of 13 amino acids. V lost 5 bases and J lost 5, with 14 bases in between. In the authors' methods: Estimation of nucleated cell counts was performed using reference gene primer amplification. The table came from immunoSEQ multiplex PCR; TCRdb's copy has only in-frame clones and leaves some out. Clonal size and the V and J genes are those of that table, whereas D and trimming came from the DNA. The data contain roughly 200,000 clones, 80% to 90% of them singletons. Sample: peripheral blood. This clonotype was sampled from a woman younger than 35 who had recovered from COVID-19. V usage is TRBV5-4 and J usage is TRBJ2-7; weak D call: TRBD1 (6 bases). CDR3 protein: CASRQSPGDEQYF. For the CDR3, the DNA is TGTGCCAGCAGACAGTCGCCAGGGGACGAGCAGTACTTC.